A single sample is the source of the 5 T cell receptor beta chains below, sequenced in a study of T cell repertoires in cytomegalovirus infection. MiXCR, run by TCRdb on the reads, gives a single entry per CDR3 protein. The sample includes about 740,000 distinct CDR3 sequences, approximately 40% seen only once; the top ten take around 2.8%. Sequencing used PBMCs. Receptors were obtained from a human donor in good health (CMV status not recorded). Some clones in this sample may be carry-over from other donors' samples.

The V gene is TRBV7-6, the J gene TRBJ2-3, with TRBD1 as a possible D gene (5 bases). Germline V lookup: CDR1 SGHVS, CDR2 FNYEAQ. Trimming took 6 bases from V and 2 from J, leaving 15 bases between them. The CDR3 extends over 15 amino acids. CDR3 nucleotides: TGTGCCAGCAGACGAAGCGACAGTTACACAGATACGCAGTATTTT. It codes for CASRRSDSYTDTQYF. Full variable domain (missing parts from reference TRBV7-6 and TRBJ2-3): GAGVSQSPRYKVTKRGQDVALRCDPISGHVSLYWYRQALGQGPEFLTYFNYEAQQDKSGLPNDRFSAERPEGSISTLTIQRTEQRDSAMYRCASRRSDSYTDTQYFGPGTRLTVL.

This clonotype has just a few counts. The chain couples TRBV4-2 to TRBJ2-7; TRBD2 matches 11 bases. V gave up 0 bases and J gave up 3 bases; unmatched junction bases: 7. Germline CDR1 LGHNA, CDR2 YNFKEQ. CDR3 size: 17 residues. The CDR3 coding sequence is TGTGCCAGCAGCCAAGATTCGGCTAGCGGGGGGATCTACGAGCAGTACTTC. It translates to CASSQDSASGGIYEQYF.

The J gene is TRBJ1-1, the V gene TRBV30; TRBD1 is a possible D gene (5 bases). V lost 4 bases to trimming and J lost 1 base, with 16 bases between them. The CDR3 has 15 residues. Germline V gene lookup returns CDR1 GTSNPN and CDR2 SVGIG (reference sequence). DNA for the CDR3: TGTGCCTGGATCCCTCTTCTCGGGGGGAACACTGAAGCTTTCTTT. Protein sequence: CAWIPLLGGNTEAFF. Complete variable domain (other parts from reference TRBV30 and TRBJ1-1): SQTIHQWPATLVQPVGSPLSLECTVEGTSNPNLYWYRQAAGRGLQLLFYSVGIGQISSEVPQNLSASRPQDRQFILSSKKLLLSDSGFYLCAWIPLLGGNTEAFFGQGTRLTVV.

The chain employs TRBV6-6 and TRBJ1-1; TRBD1 aligns across 7 bases. V lost 6 bases and J lost 5; bases outside the gene matches: 9. From germline, CDR1 is MNHNY and CDR2 SVGAGI (reference sequence). This CDR3 contains 14 residues. The CDR3 spells CASRSQGVGTEAFF. Here the CDR3 DNA reads TGTGCCAGCAGATCGCAGGGGGTCGGGACTGAAGCTTTCTTT.

To note about this clonotype: The CDR3 does not end in the conserved phenylalanine or tryptophan, so this is likely a read error. The DNA is omitted, as the CDR3 cannot be located on it reliably, and the CDR3 follows TCRdb's listing. The V and J genes are TRBV18 and TRBJ2-7. Germline CDR1 is KGHSH and CDR2 is LQKENI. The CDR3 region is 11 residues in length, termini included. The CDR3 protein is CASSPRNEHYC.